The rows below give T cell receptor beta chains drawn from one sample of a study of cytomegalovirus exposure and HLA in healthy donors. TCRdb's copy holds only in-frame clones and misses some; the assay was immunoSEQ multiplex PCR. Of about 130,000 clones listed, roughly 80% are singletons. Input material: PBMCs. Receptors originate from a female donor in good health and CMV-seronegative. Both conserved end residues are part of each CDR3. A D gene is named only where the DNA matches it firmly. Part of the rows lack a size; the others show once, few, many or a class for expanded clones.

clone_size d_call j_call v_call cdr3_nt cdr3_aa
NA TRBD1 TRBJ1-5 TRBV4-1 TGCGCCAGCAGCCCACTACAGGGGGAAGGAGATCAGCCCCAGCATTTT CASSPLQGEGDQPQHF
NA NA TRBJ2-2 TRBV7-2 TGTGCCAGCAGCTTAGCCAGGCCTAACGGCGGGGAGCTGTTTTTT CASSLARPNGGELFF
NA NA TRBJ2-3 TRBV5-8 TGTGCCAGCACACTCCGAGGGTCAGATACGCAGTATTTT CASTLRGSDTQYF
NA TRBD1 TRBJ1-2 TRBV13 TGTGCCAGCAGCTTAGCATCCTGGACAGGGGGCGGATATGGCTACACCTTC CASSLASWTGGGYGYTF
NA NA TRBJ1-2 TRBV28 TGTGCCAGTCGTGGACAGCTCTATGGCTACACCTTC CASRGQLYGYTF
NA NA TRBJ1-2 TRBV30 TGTGCCATCGATACGCGGGGTTTTAACTATGGCTACACCTTC CAIDTRGFNYGYTF
NA TRBD2 TRBJ2-5 TRBV11-2 TGTGCCAGCAGCTTGTCTAGCGGGAAAGAGACCCAGTACTTC CASSLSSGKETQYF
NA TRBD2 TRBJ2-1 TRBV30 TGTGCCTGGAGTCCTAAAGCGGGGCCCTACAATGAGCAGTTCTTC CAWSPKAGPYNEQFF
few NA TRBJ1-4 TRBV28 TGTGCCAGCAGTGCCAGTCTGAATGAAAAACTGTTTTTT CASSASLNEKLFF
NA NA TRBJ1-2 TRBV4-1 TGCGCCAGCAGCCAAGGGGGGGGCAGGTCCCGGGGTGGCTACACCTTC CASSQGGGRSRGGYTF
NA TRBD1 TRBJ1-4 TRBV19 TGTGCCAGTAGTAACAACAGGGGGCGGCGGCGAGATGAAAAACTGTTTTTT CASSNNRGRRRDEKLFF
few NA TRBJ2-5 TRBV7-9 TGTGCCAGCACCCCTGGGACACGAGAGACCCAGTACTTC CASTPGTRETQYF
NA NA TRBJ2-1 TRBV12-5 TGTGCTAGTGGTCCCGGCCGGGGGTACAGCTCCTACAATGAGCAGTTCTTC CASGPGRGYSSYNEQFF
once NA TRBJ2-1 TRBV7-8 TGTGCCAGCAGCTTTCGAGGCGGGGGCCCCCACAATGAGCAGTTCTTC CASSFRGGGPHNEQFF
NA TRBD2 TRBJ2-3 TRBV2 TGTGCCAGCAGTGCTCCAGCGGGGGGCACAGATACGCAGTATTTT CASSAPAGGTDTQYF
NA TRBD2 TRBJ2-5 TRBV4-1 TGCGCCAGCAGCCAAGAAGCAGCGGGGGGGACCCAGTACTTC CASSQEAAGGTQYF
once TRBD1 TRBJ2-1 TRBV18 TGTGCCAGCTCACCCCGGGTTCTGACAGGGGGCTTTGATGAGCAGTTCTTC CASSPRVLTGGFDEQFF
NA NA TRBJ2-5 TRBV2 TGTGCCAGCAGCCCCGACCGCGGGTCGGGAGAGACCCAGTACTTC CASSPDRGSGETQYF